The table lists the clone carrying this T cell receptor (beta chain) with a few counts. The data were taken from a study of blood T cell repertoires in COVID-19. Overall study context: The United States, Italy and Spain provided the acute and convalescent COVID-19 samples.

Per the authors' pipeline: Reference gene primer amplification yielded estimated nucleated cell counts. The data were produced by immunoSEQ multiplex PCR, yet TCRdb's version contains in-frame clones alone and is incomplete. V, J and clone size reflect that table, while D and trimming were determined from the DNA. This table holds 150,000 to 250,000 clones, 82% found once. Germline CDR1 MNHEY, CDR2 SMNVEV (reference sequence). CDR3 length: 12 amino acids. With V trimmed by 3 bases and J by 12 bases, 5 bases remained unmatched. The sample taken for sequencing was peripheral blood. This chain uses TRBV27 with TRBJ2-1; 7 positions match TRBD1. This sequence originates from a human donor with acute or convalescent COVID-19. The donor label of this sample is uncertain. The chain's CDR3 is CASSLTGQVQFF. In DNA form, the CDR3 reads TGTGCCAGCAGTTTGACTGGACAGGTGCAGTTCTTC.